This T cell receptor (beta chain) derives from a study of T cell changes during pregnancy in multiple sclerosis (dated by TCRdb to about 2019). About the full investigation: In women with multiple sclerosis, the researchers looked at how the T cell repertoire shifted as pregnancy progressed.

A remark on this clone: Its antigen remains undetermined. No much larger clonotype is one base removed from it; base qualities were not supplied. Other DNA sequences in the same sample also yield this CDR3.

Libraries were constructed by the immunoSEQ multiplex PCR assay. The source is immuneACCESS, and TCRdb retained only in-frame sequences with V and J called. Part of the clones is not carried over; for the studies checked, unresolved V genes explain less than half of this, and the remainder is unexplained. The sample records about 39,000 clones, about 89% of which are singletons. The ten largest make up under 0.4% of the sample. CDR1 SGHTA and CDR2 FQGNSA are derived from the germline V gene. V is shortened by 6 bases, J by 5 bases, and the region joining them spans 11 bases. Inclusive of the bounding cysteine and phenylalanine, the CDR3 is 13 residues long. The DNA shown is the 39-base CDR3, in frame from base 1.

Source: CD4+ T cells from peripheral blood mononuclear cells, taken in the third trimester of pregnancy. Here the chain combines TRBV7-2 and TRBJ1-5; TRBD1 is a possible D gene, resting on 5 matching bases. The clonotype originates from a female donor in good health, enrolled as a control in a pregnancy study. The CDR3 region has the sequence CASSIRGDQPQHF. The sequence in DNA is TGTGCCAGCAGTATTCGGGGGGATCAGCCCCAGCATTTT.